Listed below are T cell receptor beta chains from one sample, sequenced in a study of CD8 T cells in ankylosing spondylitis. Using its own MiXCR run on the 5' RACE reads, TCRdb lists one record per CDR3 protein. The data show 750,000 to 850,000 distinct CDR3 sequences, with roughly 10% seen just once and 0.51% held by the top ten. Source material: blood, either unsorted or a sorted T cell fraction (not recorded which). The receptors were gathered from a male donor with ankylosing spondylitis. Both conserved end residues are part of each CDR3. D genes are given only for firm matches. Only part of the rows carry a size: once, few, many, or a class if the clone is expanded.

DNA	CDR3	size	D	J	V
TGTGCCAGCTCACCATCCCAGAATGAGCAGTTCTTC	CASSPSQNEQFF	many	-	TRBJ2-1	TRBV18
TGCGCCAGCAGCCGGGACGCAAACAATGAGCAGTTCTTC	CASSRDANNEQFF	-	-	TRBJ2-1	TRBV5-1
TGCAGTGCTAGGCCGAAGCCTGGTGGCAATCAGCCCCAGCATTTT	CSARPKPGGNQPQHF	few	-	TRBJ1-5	TRBV20-1
TGTGCCAGCAGTTACTCGAGTGGGACAATCACCGGGGAGCTGTTTTTT	CASSYSSGTITGELFF	-	-	TRBJ2-2	TRBV6-5
TGCAGTGCTAGAGGAGACAGGGGGGTCTATGGCTACACCTTC	CSARGDRGVYGYTF	-	TRBD1	TRBJ1-2	TRBV20-1
TGTGCCAGCAGGGAAAGAGACAGCCTCAGTGAAAAACTGTTTTTT	CASRERDSLSEKLFF	once	-	TRBJ1-4	TRBV4-2
TGCGCCAGCAGCCCCAGGACTCGAATGAACACTGAAGCTTTCTTT	CASSPRTRMNTEAFF	few	-	TRBJ1-1	TRBV5-1
TGTGCCAGCAGTTTAGCGGTAGCGGATGGGTCGGGCGAGCAGTACTTC	CASSLAVADGSGEQYF	few	-	TRBJ2-7	TRBV12-3/TRBV12-4
TGTGCCAGCAGGCTGACAGGGGGCATGAATTCACCCCTCCACTTT	CASRLTGGMNSPLHF	-	TRBD1	TRBJ1-6	TRBV3-1
TGCAGTGCATCTTTCGGTGGGGCCTACAATGAGCAGTTCTTC	CSASFGGAYNEQFF	few	-	TRBJ2-1	TRBV20-1
TGTGCCTGGAGTGTACCCTGGGCCAAGAACACTGAAGCTTTCTTT	CAWSVPWAKNTEAFF	few	-	TRBJ1-1	TRBV30
TGTGCCAGCAGCTGGGCAGGGAATCACAATGAGCAGTTCTTC	CASSWAGNHNEQFF	-	-	TRBJ2-1	TRBV11-3
TGTGCCAGCAGTTATGGGGACAGCCTTACTAATGAGCAGTTCTTC	CASSYGDSLTNEQFF	-	TRBD1	TRBJ2-1	TRBV6-2/TRBV6-3
TGTGCCAGCAGCTTATCGGCCGACGCAGATACGCAGTATTTT	CASSLSADADTQYF	many	-	TRBJ2-3	TRBV7-6
TGTGCCAGCAGCCCCGGGCCCCATTACTATGGCTACACCTTC	CASSPGPHYYGYTF	-	-	TRBJ1-2	TRBV5-7
TGTGCCAGCCAAGCGGGAGGTAGCGGGAACAATGAGCAGTTCTTC	CASQAGGSGNNEQFF	-	TRBD2	TRBJ2-1	TRBV27
TGCAGTGTCCGAGGAGGGTTAGGGACTGAAGCTTTCTTT	CSVRGGLGTEAFF	few	-	TRBJ1-1	TRBV20-1
TGTGCCAGCAGTCGAGGACAGGGATCGGCCGGGGAGCTGTTTTTT	CASSRGQGSAGELFF	few	TRBD1	TRBJ2-2	TRBV7-6
TGTGCCAGCACCCCAAAGGGATATAGCAATCAGCCCCAGCATTTT	CASTPKGYSNQPQHF	many	-	TRBJ1-5	TRBV6-1
TGCAGTGCTGGAATTCCAGGGAGGGATCAGCCCCAGCATTTT	CSAGIPGRDQPQHF	-	-	TRBJ1-5	TRBV20-1
TGTGCCAGCAGCGCCTTCGGGCTAGCGGGGGGGACGTTCTTC	CASSAFGLAGGTFF	few	TRBD2	TRBJ2-1	TRBV12-3/TRBV12-4
TGTGCCAGCAGCAAAGCATGTGGGGACACTGAAGCTTTCTTT	CASSKACGDTEAFF	-	-	TRBJ1-1	TRBV21-1
TGTGCCAGCAGTGGGGGACAGGCGTCCAATCAGCCCCAGCATTTT	CASSGGQASNQPQHF	-	TRBD1	TRBJ1-5	TRBV27
TGCGCCAGCAGCTTTGGGGGGTTGAGGGAGCAGTTCTTC	CASSFGGLREQFF	many	-	TRBJ2-1	TRBV5-1
TGCGCCAGCAGCCGCGGCCCGACAGGACGGAACACCGGGGAGCTGTTTTTT	CASSRGPTGRNTGELFF	-	-	TRBJ2-2	TRBV5-1
TGTGCCAGCAGCCCCCCCCCTCTGTACGAGCAGTACTTC	CASSPPPLYEQYF	many	-	TRBJ2-7	TRBV7-2
TGCGCCAGCAGCTTGATCATCCGGGGGCGGAGTGGCTACACCTTC	CASSLIIRGRSGYTF	-	-	TRBJ1-2	TRBV5-1
TGTGCCAGCAGCTTAGCGGGACTAGCGGGACCCGGCGAGCAGTACTTC	CASSLAGLAGPGEQYF	few	TRBD2	TRBJ2-7	TRBV7-2
TGCAGTGCTCCACCTTCCCGACTGGGCGAGCTCTTT	CSAPPSRLGELF	-	-	TRBJ1-1	TRBV20-1
TGCGCCAGCAGCCAAGACGACCAGCGGATCACAGATACGCAGTATTTT	CASSQDDQRITDTQYF	many	-	TRBJ2-3	TRBV4-3
TGTGCCACCTCCTTTTTCTCTGGAAACACCATATATTTT	CATSFFSGNTIYF	few	-	TRBJ1-3	TRBV10-3
TGCAGCGTCGGACCTTCTGGGCGAGAGACCCAGTACTTC	CSVGPSGRETQYF	many	-	TRBJ2-5	TRBV29-1
TGTGCCAGCAGTTTACTTAGGAGCGGGATCGGCACAGATACGCAGTATTTT	CASSLLRSGIGTDTQYF	few	TRBD2	TRBJ2-3	TRBV27
TGTGCCAGCAAACAGGGAATGTGGGTGACCGGGGAGCTGTTTTTT	CASKQGMWVTGELFF	few	-	TRBJ2-2	TRBV7-2
TGCGCCAGCAGCGGGACTAGCGGTCCCTACGAGCAGTACTTC	CASSGTSGPYEQYF	-	TRBD2	TRBJ2-7	TRBV5-1
TGTGCCAGCACCCCCGGGATTAAGACCTACAATGAGCAGTTCTTC	CASTPGIKTYNEQFF	many	-	TRBJ2-1	TRBV5-5
TGCAGCGGGAGGACCGATTACAATGAGCAGTTCTTC	CSGRTDYNEQFF	many	-	TRBJ2-1	TRBV29-1
TGCGCCAGCAGCCAAGATAGGGCCCAGGTAGCGGGGGTTGAAGGTGAGCAGTTCTTC	CASSQDRAQVAGVEGEQFF	few	TRBD2	TRBJ2-1	TRBV4-3